Given below is one TCR beta chain in context. Its antigen target is currently unknown. Within one base of it there is no much larger clone, and no base qualities were kept. To sequence the TCRbeta CDR3 region, genomic DNA was isolated from the sorted cells. The immunoSEQ Assay was used for sequencing of TCRbeta CDR3 regions. This immuneACCESS table, as held by TCRdb, lists in-frame sequences with V and J called but not all clones. Of the missing ones, under half trace to an unresolved V gene in checked studies; the others have no known cause. Present in this sample are 75,000 to 100,000 clones, 90% to 95% of which were seen just once. Around 0.76% of the sample rests with the top ten. This entry belongs to a study of OX40 agonist ivuxolimab in advanced cancers. Looking at the study overall: Ivuxolimab was a fully human IgG2 agonistic monoclonal antibody targeting the costimulatory receptor OX40 (CD134). The paper reports the monotherapy dose-escalation portion (N of about 47 patients) of the phase I ivuxolimab trial. In the dose-escalation cohort, approximately 80% of patients were male, and the mean age was roughly 60 years with a range of roughly 23 to 79. Partial responses occurred in three dose-escalation patients: two with cutaneous melanoma and one with hepatocellular carcinoma. Intravenous ivuxolimab was administered to patients every 2 weeks at six dose levels: 0.01, 0.1, 0.3, 1.5, 3 and 10 mg/kg. The purpose of peripheral TCRbeta sequencing was to test whether ivuxolimab changed TCR sequence diversity and led to clonal T-cell expansion. Among the approximately 50 dose-escalation patients, about 19 had hepatocellular carcinoma, approximately 15 melanoma, 9 renal cell carcinoma and 9 head and neck cancer. Prior anti-PD-1, anti-PD-L1 or anti-CTLA-4 therapy was permitted, and checkpoint inhibitors had been received by around 40% of dose-escalation patients.

On the study overall, not on this receptor specifically: The antigen specificity of the clonally expanded peripheral T cells was not determined. In the 0.1-3.0 mg/kg groups, partial responders were among the patients with the lowest normalized peripheral clonal expansion, particularly in CD8+ T cells. Low levels of normalized T-cell clonal expansion were also seen in some patients who did not respond. On average, CD8+ T cells showed more expanded clones than CD4+ T cells after ivuxolimab. Clonal expansion of both CD4+ and CD8+ blood T cells was observed from baseline to week 6 at doses 0.1 to 3.0 mg/kg.

CDR1 is given as SGHTA and CDR2 as FQGTGA, both from the germline V gene. V was cut back by 0 bases and J by 6 bases, leaving a gap of 15 bases between them. From its cysteine to its phenylalanine, the CDR3 spans 15 amino acids. The read is trimmed to its CDR3 DNA, 45 bases read in frame from base 1. The trial excluded patients who had a history of autoimmune disease or who were on systemic immunosuppression. Peripheral blood for TCR sequencing was collected from all dose cohorts at baseline, on cycle 4 day 1, and on cycle 7 day 1. Samples came from an open-label, multicenter, first-in-human phase I dose-escalation trial of ivuxolimab. Adults with locally advanced or metastatic head and neck squamous cell, hepatocellular, melanoma or renal cell carcinoma were enrolled in the trial. Before TCR sequencing, CD4+ T cells and CD8+ T cells were sorted from peripheral blood as separate populations.

Sample: CD4+ or CD8+ T cells sorted from blood, taken in a trial of the OX40 agonist ivuxolimab. The receptor was isolated from an adult with an advanced solid tumor such as melanoma, head and neck, liver or kidney cancer. The chain is encoded by TRBV7-3 joined to TRBJ2-7, with no confidently assigned D gene. The CDR3 region: CASSLTARGSSEQYF. The DNA reads TGTGCCAGCAGCTTAACGGCTAGAGGAAGCTCCGAGCAGTACTTC. Full variable domain (CDR3 extended with the reference TRBV7-3 and TRBJ2-7 proteins): GAGVSQTPSNKVTEKGKYVELRCDPISGHTALYWYRQSLGQGPEFLIYFQGTGAADDSGLPNDRFFAVRPEGSVSTLKIQRTERGDSAVYLCASSLTARGSSEQYFGPGTRLTVT.